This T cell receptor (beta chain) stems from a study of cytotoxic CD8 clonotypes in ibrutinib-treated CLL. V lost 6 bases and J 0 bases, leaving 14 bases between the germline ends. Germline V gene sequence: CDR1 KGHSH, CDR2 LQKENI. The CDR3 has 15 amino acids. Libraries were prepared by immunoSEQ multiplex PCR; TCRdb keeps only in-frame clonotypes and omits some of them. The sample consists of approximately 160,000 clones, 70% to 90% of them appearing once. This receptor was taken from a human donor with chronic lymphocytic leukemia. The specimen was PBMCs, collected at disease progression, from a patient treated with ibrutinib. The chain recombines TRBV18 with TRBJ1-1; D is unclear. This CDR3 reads CASSVQTPMNTEAFF. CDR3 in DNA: TGTGCCAGCTCGGTTCAGACTCCAATGAACACTGAAGCTTTCTTT.